The 27 T cell receptor beta chains below all came from one sample that was sequenced in a study of cytomegalovirus exposure and HLA in healthy donors. Vbeta (60) and Jbeta (13) primers were used in the PCR. Sequencing used immunoSEQ multiplex PCR; TCRdb keeps in-frame clones, though not all of them. The table has around 120,000 clones, roughly 82% seen once. The sample comprised PBMCs. These receptors were taken from a male donor in good health and CMV-seropositive.

The V gene is TRBV18, the J gene TRBJ2-7, with D possibly TRBD2 on 5 matching bases. V was shortened by 5 bases and J by 7 bases, with 15 bases between the two germline ends. The CDR3 contains 13 residues. CDR1 and CDR2 (germline): KGHSH, LQKENI. CDR3 DNA: TGTGCCAGCTCATTGGGAGAGACTCGGGAGCAGTACTTC. The encoded protein is CASSLGETREQYF.

The chain couples TRBV7-2 to TRBJ2-7, with TRBD2 matching 12 bases. The J segment lost 4 bases and the V segment lost 2 bases, leaving 6 bases of the junction unmatched. Germline V CDR1 and CDR2: SGHTA, FQGNSA. The CDR3 sequence is 16 residues long. CDR3: CASSLSLTSGRYEQYF. The CDR3 DNA follows: TGTGCCAGCAGCTTATCCCTTACTAGCGGGAGGTACGAGCAGTACTTC.

The rearrangement uses TRBV19 and TRBJ1-4; D remains ambiguous. In germline, CDR1 is LNHDA, CDR2 SQIVND (reference sequence). CDR3 length equals 13 residues. V lost 6 bases, J lost 6 bases, and 11 bases lay in between. CDR3 protein: CASRDGGYEKLFF. The DNA of the CDR3 is TGTGCCAGTAGGGACGGCGGGTATGAAAAACTGTTTTTT. Full variable domain (remainder filled in from reference TRBV19 and TRBJ1-4): DGGITQSPKYLFRKEGQNVTLSCEQNLNHDAMYWYRQDPGQGLRLIYYSQIVNDFQKGDIAEGYSVSREKKESFPLTVTSAQKNPTAFYLCASRDGGYEKLFFGSGTQLSVL.

In its sample, this clone was seen once. The J gene is TRBJ2-3, the V gene TRBV6-6, with TRBD1 identical over 9 bases. Germline V gives CDR1 MNHNY, CDR2 SVGAGI (reference sequence). The CDR3 is made up of 15 amino acids. V was pared by 2 bases and J by 2 bases, with 2 bases of the junction left unmatched. This CDR3 is CASSYGQGSTDTQYF. Written as DNA, the CDR3 is TGTGCCAGCAGTTACGGACAGGGGTCCACAGATACGCAGTATTTT.

This rearrangement joins TRBV21-1 to TRBJ1-1; no DNA check was done on the table's D call, TRBD1. TRBV21-1 is given as a pseudogene. The CDR3 runs 13 residues. The CDR3 here is CAIWTGVNTEAFF. The CDR3 DNA reads as TGTGCTATTTGGACAGGGGTGAACACTGAAGCTTTCTTT.

The genes are TRBV4-2 and TRBJ1-5, with 9 bases matching TRBD1. Germline CDR1 is LGHNA and CDR2 is YNFKEQ. CDR3 length: 15 residues. V lost 4 bases and J lost 5; bases outside the gene matches: 6. The CDR3 sequence: CASSRWTGEDQPQHF. As DNA, the CDR3 is TGTGCCAGCAGCCGCTGGACAGGGGAAGATCAGCCCCAGCATTTT.

V gene TRBV29-1 combines with J gene TRBJ1-4, with D possibly matching TRBD1 (6 bases). The CDR3 spans 13 residues. From germline, CDR1 is SQVTM and CDR2 ANQGSEA. The V and J ends lost 4 bases and 5 bases respectively, with 11 bases between them. The CDR3 DNA is TGCAGCGTTGCAGGGGCTCTAAATGAAAAACTGTTTTTT. Its protein product is CSVAGALNEKLFF.

The rearrangement joins TRBV28 to TRBJ1-1; D is unclear. The CDR3 spans 13 residues. Deletions cut 2 bases from V and 9 bases from J, with 13 bases between. Germline V gene data show CDR1 as MDHEN and CDR2 as SYDVKM. The CDR3 DNA reads as TGTGCCAGCAGTTTAGAATCTGCGGGGAAAGCTTTCTTT. Translated: CASSLESAGKAFF. Full variable domain (rest looked up from reference TRBV28 and TRBJ1-1): DVKVTQSSRYLVKRTGEKVFLECVQDMDHENMFWYRQDPGLGLRLIYFSYDVKMKEKGDIPEGYSVSREKKERFSLILESASTNQTSMYLCASSLESAGKAFFGQGTRLTVV.

This clone appeared a few times. The chain links TRBV4-3 to TRBJ2-2, with TRBD1 identical over 7 bases. Germline CDR1 reads LGHNA; CDR2 reads YSLEER. The CDR3 is made up of 15 amino acids. The trim removed 4 bases at V and 5 bases at J, leaving 7 bases unmatched. This CDR3 is CASSPTGIRTGELFF. The CDR3 DNA sequence: TGCGCCAGCAGCCCGACAGGGATAAGGACCGGGGAGCTGTTTTTT.

V is TRBV7-9 and J is TRBJ2-7, with D tentatively TRBD1 (5 bases). V shed 5 bases and J shed 3 bases, with 11 bases lying between them. Germline lookup yields CDR1 SEHNR and CDR2 FQNEAQ (reference sequence). This CDR3 region has 13 residues. The CDR3 reads CASSPKGNYEQYF. The CDR3 region has the DNA TGTGCCAGCAGCCCGAAGGGGAACTACGAGCAGTACTTC.

CDR3 bases: TGCGCCAGCAGCCACAATCTAGCGCGCCTCTACAATGAGCAGTTCTTC. Protein sequence: CASSHNLARLYNEQFF. The J gene is TRBJ2-1, the V gene TRBV4-3; D might be TRBD2 (6 bases). Trimming took 3 bases from V and 3 from J, leaving 15 bases between them. Germline CDR1 reads LGHNA; CDR2 reads YSLEER. The CDR3 has 16 amino acids.

Notes on this clone: The junction departs from the called germline gene at one end, perhaps through a read error. CDR3 protein: CASSIGGHRGGGQETQYF. CDR3 DNA sequence: TGTGCCAGTAGTATTGGGGGCCACAGAGGGGGGGGGCAAGAAACCCAGTACTTC. The V gene is TRBV19, the J gene TRBJ2-5, with TRBD2 as a possible D gene (7 bases). This CDR3 comprises 18 residues. Germline V gives CDR1 LNHDA, CDR2 SQIVND (reference sequence).

This clone was seen a few times. One junction end does not reproduce the germline sequence, and a read error may be involved. CDR3 loop: CSATAELAGGF. CDR3 coding DNA: TGCAGTGCTACAGCGGAGCTAGCGGGGGGCTTC. The chain has TRBV20-1 and TRBJ2-7; 11 bases fit TRBD2. Germline loops: CDR1 DFQATT, CDR2 SNEGSKA (reference sequence). CDR3 length: 11 residues.

This clone was seen more than once but under ten times. The CDR3 DNA follows: TGTGCCAGCAGCTTAGTTCCAGGGCGTGGTGAGCAGTTCTTC. It translates to CASSLVPGRGEQFF. The J gene is TRBJ2-1, the V gene TRBV11-2, with a tentative D call TRBD1 (5 bases). Germline lookup yields CDR1 SGHAT and CDR2 FQNNGV. This CDR3 is built from 14 residues. V was shortened by 1 base and J by 9 bases, with 13 bases between the two germline ends.

The J gene is TRBJ2-7, the V gene TRBV6-4; the D gene is possibly TRBD1 (6 bases). The V gene's germline CDR1 is MRHNA and CDR2 SNTAGT. With 5 bases removed from V and 6 bases from J, the gap between germline ends came to 14 bases. The CDR3 has 13 amino acids. The CDR3 region is CASSQIQGSEQYF. The CDR3 nucleotides read TGTGCCAGCAGTCAAATACAGGGTTCCGAGCAGTACTTC.

The genes are TRBV4-3 and TRBJ2-3; maybe TRBD1 (6 bases). Per the germline V gene, CDR1 is LGHNA and CDR2 is YSLEER. V was clipped by 1 base and J by 0 bases, with 14 bases between them. This CDR3 spans 17 amino acids. Written as DNA, the CDR3 is TGCGCCAGCAGCCAAGGACAGGTATTAGGAAGCACAGATACGCAGTATTTT. Translation: CASSQGQVLGSTDTQYF.

J is TRBJ2-3 and V is TRBV11-2; maybe TRBD2 (6 bases). This CDR3 is 16 amino acids long. Germline V CDR1 and CDR2: SGHAT, FQNNGV. Deletions cut 1 base from V and 2 bases from J, with 13 bases between. The CDR3 bases are TGTGCCAGCAGCTTAGGGGACTGGATAATCACAGATACGCAGTATTTT. Its protein product is CASSLGDWIITDTQYF.

The rearrangement joins TRBV7-2 to TRBJ1-4; 9 bases align to TRBD1. There are 15 residues in the CDR3. After removal of 5 bases from V and 7 bases from J, the junction contained 8 bases not matched to a gene. In germline, CDR1 is SGHTA, CDR2 FQGNSA. CDR3 sequence: CASSTNRGLREKLFF. DNA of the CDR3: TGTGCCAGCAGCACAAACAGGGGGCTCCGTGAAAAACTGTTTTTT.

This chain joins TRBV28 and TRBJ1-6; 7 nucleotides agree with TRBD1. After removal of 6 bases from V and 9 bases from J, the junction contained 11 bases not matched to a gene. CDR3 length equals 15 residues. CDR1 and CDR2 (germline): MDHEN, SYDVKM. The CDR3 region has the DNA TGTGCCAGCAGCCCTACTACAGGGGTCGGTTCACCCCTCCACTTT. As protein: CASSPTTGVGSPLHF.

This sequence joins TRBV7-3 and TRBJ2-1; 7 bases match TRBD2. CDR3 length equals 16 residues. Germline trimming cut 1 base from V and 3 bases from J; bases unmatched to any gene: 6. CDR1 and CDR2 from the germline V gene are SGHTA and FQGTGA. The CDR3 bases are TGTGCCAGCAGCTTAAATCCTAGCGGAGTCTACAATGAGCAGTTCTTC. It specifies CASSLNPSGVYNEQFF.

Concerning this clone: The conserved phenylalanine or tryptophan is not found at the CDR3 terminus, so this likely reflects a read error. It is unclear where the CDR3 begins or ends on the DNA, so no DNA is shown, and the CDR3 is as TCRdb lists it. This chain joins TRBV5-1 and TRBJ1-1. The germline V gene encodes CDR1 SGHRS and CDR2 YFSETQ. The CDR3 totals 9 residues, both ends included. The CDR3 loop is CASSLARSP.

This chain joins TRBV15 and TRBJ2-1; 8 positions match TRBD2. The CDR3 has 13 amino acids. V was clipped by 8 bases and J by 8 bases; unmatched bases: 8. CDR1 and CDR2 (germline): LNHNV, YYDKDF (reference sequence). The CDR3 DNA reads TGTGCCACCTCCGGGACTAGTTCTTATGAGCAGTTCTTC. Protein product: CATSGTSSYEQFF. Full variable domain (outside the CDR3, taken from reference TRBV15 and TRBJ2-1): DAMVIQNPRYQVTQFGKPVTLSCSQTLNHNVMYWYQQKSSQAPKLLFHYYDKDFNNEADTPDNFQSRRPNTSFCFLDIRSPGLGDTAMYLCATSGTSSYEQFFGPGTRLTVL.

The chain has TRBV5-1 and TRBJ2-7; a possible D gene is TRBD1 (6 bases). The ends were cut back, 4 bases at V and 0 bases at J, with 20 bases in the middle. Germline lookup yields CDR1 SGHRS and CDR2 YFSETQ. The CDR3 sequence is 17 residues long. In nucleotides, the CDR3 is TGCGCCAGCAGCCTGAGATCCGGGACACCAGTCTCCTACGAGCAGTACTTC. It encodes CASSLRSGTPVSYEQYF.

The J gene is TRBJ2-1, the V gene TRBV4-3; 11 bases align to TRBD2. The ends lost 1 base at V and 7 bases at J; junction bases unmatched: 3. Germline assignment: CDR1 LGHNA and CDR2 YSLEER. The CDR3 consists of 15 residues. CDR3 nucleotide sequence: TGCGCCAGCAGCCAAGTAACTAGCGGGAGTAATGAGCAGTTCTTC. Its translation: CASSQVTSGSNEQFF.

This clone has just one count. The V call is TRBV7-2, the J call TRBJ2-7; the match to TRBD1 covers 8 bases. CDR3 length: 12 amino acids. The germline V gene has CDR1 SGHTA and CDR2 FQGNSA. J gave up 6 bases and V 5 bases, and 3 bases lay outside the gene matches. CDR3 region: CASSIGTGEQYF. The CDR3 DNA reads as TGTGCCAGCAGCATTGGGACAGGCGAGCAGTACTTC.

This chain links TRBV28 with TRBJ1-1; D may be TRBD1 (6 bases). Germline CDR1 and CDR2: MDHEN and SYDVKM. This CDR3 spans 12 amino acids. Trimming shortened V by 6 bases and J by 4 bases, and 9 bases separated the two germline ends. The CDR3 DNA reads as TGTGCCAGCAGGCCCAGGGGCACTGAAGCTTTCTTT. This sequence encodes CASRPRGTEAFF.

This sequence joins TRBV4-2 and TRBJ2-3; TRBD2 matches at 7 bases. The V segment lost 0 bases and the J segment 6 bases; nucleotides outside the gene matches: 0. Germline CDR1 LGHNA, CDR2 YNFKEQ. The CDR3 consists of 13 residues. CDR3: CASSQEGGDTQYF. The CDR3 region has the DNA TGTGCCAGCAGCCAAGAGGGGGGGGATACGCAGTATTTT.